The present TCR beta chain was sequenced within a study of cytomegalovirus exposure and HLA in healthy donors (dated by TCRdb to the late 2010s). About the full investigation: According to an earlier analysis of a few hundred of the donors, about 179 million T cells yielded 117 million unique TCR beta sequences and around 300 Gb of sequence data. The study aimed to test whether signatures of past pathogen exposure could be identified by cataloging public T cell receptors. A later genetic analysis took genome-wide SNP genotypes for about 55% of the 666 donors and used that subset as a discovery cohort. Besides the first cohort of roughly 640 subjects, a separate validation cohort made up of roughly 130 different subjects was used. Donor age, sex, ethnicity and CMV serostatus were compiled alongside the repertoire data. All discovery cohort repertoires had been generated using a single sequencing platform. The study used immunosequencing to profile the T cell repertoires of approximately 640 subjects and linked those repertoires to cytomegalovirus serostatus. Both class I and class II loci were covered by HLA typing, at four-digit resolution. Among some 410 genotyped donors of the cohort, an average of around 240,000 unique TCR beta nucleotide sequences were sequenced per donor, roughly 20% of them non-productive. The number of typed donors differed by locus: about 620-630 for A, B, C, DRB1 and DQB1; 500 to 550 for DQA1; 600 to 610 for DPA1; and 450 to 480 for DPB1. Four or five DR-DQ haplotypes were handled as single units for association and clustering because linkage in the cohort was strong. Of the approximately 400 genotyped donors, approximately 80% were placed in the genetic ancestry cluster associated with self-reported Caucasian donors. In the later analysis, no new phenotypic data were used to find candidate immune exposures; instead, reliance was placed on TCR beta sequences and their occurrence across donors. In a later analysis, previously published TCR beta repertoires from 550 to 750 donors were re-analyzed and high-resolution HLA genotyping was added so that TCR occurrence patterns could be studied. To predict cytomegalovirus infection status, the study brought together high-throughput TCR immunosequencing, statistical association of individual TCRs with disease status, and machine learning. About 280 gigabases of sequencing data and 70 million to 85 million unique TCR sequences were included in an early release covering roughly 600 HLA-typed donors. In an earlier analysis of a few hundred of the donors, high-throughput TCR beta sequencing was used to judge whether each TCR beta V gene segment behaved as functional or pseudogenic. Overall study outcomes, separate from this receptor: A further reported finding was that TCR beta sequences accurately predicted the HLA-A and HLA-B alleles for most subjects in the first cohort. CMV serostatus was the only immune exposure information available for the cohort. According to a later analysis, most CMV-associated TCR beta chains appeared to be HLA-restricted, and the HLA associations seemed to be driven largely by CMV exposure. When HLA alleles, especially DR and DQ, strongly co-occurred, TCR associations were difficult to assign to individual alleles. A later analysis reported that several top co-occurrence clusters appeared linked to parvovirus B19, influenza, CMV and Epstein-Barr virus. Most TCR sequences were observed very rarely across donors, whereas some public TCRs were present in many individuals. The sequencing pipeline was judged likely to have produced a cluster of highly shared sequence variants as a technical artifact. A few of the identified cytomegalovirus-associated TCR beta chains were confirmed in vitro to be specific for cytomegalovirus antigens. This cohort had only TCR beta chains sequenced, and the lack of alpha or paired-chain data limited which features could be detected. Correlated functional status among segregating V segments might reflect linkage disequilibrium, but an unknown experimental factor could not be ruled out. Broadly in line with IMGT annotations, most TCR beta V segments showed up in productive rearrangements about 87% or about 30% of the time in an earlier analysis of approximately 600 of the donors. Roughly uniform sequencing depth across donors was assumed in presence/absence analyses, although this assumption may not hold. In a later analysis, the rate of TCR association differed among HLA loci, with DRB1 alleles having the most associated TCRs and HLA-C alleles having the fewest. The study listed 150 to 200 TCR beta chains as associated with cytomegalovirus. In a later analysis, HLA-associated TCR beta chains were found to be more clonally expanded and to have lower generation probabilities than equally common non-associated chains. It was suggested by the authors that the approach could potentially be generalized to other disease states and immunological phenotypes. Because the 87-base-pair reads could not distinguish some IMGT-functional V segments, including TRBV6-2 and TRBV6-3, those segments were excluded. A later genetic analysis associated a missense DCLRE1C variant with V-gene and J-gene trimming of TCR beta chains, and an independent cohort replicated the association. Because counts were too low, approximately 15 rarely observed V segments, including chromosome 9 orphons, were excluded from the earlier analysis of under 650 of the donors. A later analysis associated some 17,000 TCR beta sequences with specific HLA alleles at a false discovery rate of 0.05. The classifier was reported to diagnose cytomegalovirus status with high specificity and sensitivity in both the original and validation cohorts. Because HLA typing was unavailable for some donors at each locus, only the typed subset was used in association tests. According to a later genetic analysis, donors in an Asian-associated ancestry cluster had fewer N-insertions in productive TCRs than the approximately 650-donor mean.

The library was prepared using the immunoSEQ multiplex PCR assay. For the multiplex PCR, a mixture combining 60 forward primers for TCR Vbeta segments and 13 reverse primers for TCR Jbeta segments was used. The CDR3 region of rearranged TCR beta genes was amplified from genomic DNA by a multiplex PCR assay. The amplified TCR beta libraries were sequenced on the Illumina HiSeq System as 87-base-pair reads. The paper's processing steps were these. In a later analysis, some 80 million unique TCR beta chains were counted across the 650 to 700 repertoires, and around 10 million of these chains were shared by at least two donors. A nearest-neighbor algorithm error-corrected the raw reads and collapsed the reads into unique sequences, merging closely related sequences to remove PCR and sequencing errors. To assign V, D and J gene segments, CDR3 sequences were aligned to IMGT reference sequences. For a sequence to be retained, a match of at least six nucleotides to both a V gene segment and a J gene segment was required. A rearrangement counted as productive if the CDR3 had no stop codons and remained in frame with V and J, and every other rearrangement counted as non-productive. Following IMGT convention, CDR3 was defined as the stretch from the second conserved V-encoded cysteine up to the conserved J-encoded phenylalanine. In an earlier analysis of more than 550 of the donors, sequences lacking an unambiguous match to a single V gene segment were excluded. An earlier analysis of several hundred of the donors classified V segments as functional when productive rearrangements were above 56.7% and as segregating when the standard deviation between donors was above 5%. A statistical classification framework was built to diagnose cytomegalovirus status from the catalog of TCR beta chain sequences. V and J gene assignment, in a later analysis, came from comparing TCR nucleotide sequences with IMGT/GENE-DB human TR gene sequences. In a later analysis, CDR3 sequences and most-parsimonious VDJ recombination scenarios were assigned using the TCRdist pipeline. In a later analysis, every TCR beta chain was defined by the combination of its CDR3 amino acid sequence and its V-gene family, and reads without a unique V-gene family were dropped. A later analysis removed several hundred highly shared, low-generation-probability nucleotide sequences to deal with suspected cross-contamination and a sequencing artifact. For each public chain, a later analysis derived a clonal expansion index from normalized ranks of inferred template counts within each repertoire. A later analysis computed generation probabilities with a VDJ recombination model fitted to out-of-frame rearrangements, and checked the results against IGoR. In a later analysis, TCR-TCR, TCR-HLA and TCR-CMV co-occurrence was scored with hypergeometric tests, and a repertoire-size bias correction was applied to TCR pairs. False discovery rates were estimated in a later analysis by permuting HLA or CMV assignments 20 times. In a later analysis, co-occurring TCRs were grouped using DBSCAN, with TCRdist sequence similarity added in when clustering inside HLA-allele-positive subsets. Repertoires with fewer than 30,000 or more than 120,000 public chains, plus five repertoires with anomalous nucleotide sharing, were excluded from co-occurrence clustering. TCRdb mirrors the immuneACCESS table, restricted to in-frame sequences. Some clones are absent from its copies; in checked studies, under half trace to an unresolved V gene, and the reason for the others is unknown. The V and J calls and clone size were taken over from that table, and D and trimming were inferred from the DNA. The sample table holds tens of thousands of clones, of which 81% were seen once. 2.7% of the sample is held by the ten biggest clonotypes.

Comments on this clone: Its antigen specificity is not known. No base quality values were provided; no much bigger clone lies one nucleotide off.

The cohort consisted of approximately 690 healthy bone marrow donors. At the time of sampling, all cohort members were nominally healthy, though unrecorded immune exposures were likely present. The donor was CMV seronegative and was included in the group of about 400 seronegative cohort members. Each donor provided a peripheral blood sample, and peripheral blood mononuclear cells were used for TCR beta sequencing. Genomic DNA extraction from the blood cell samples was performed with the Qiagen DNeasy Blood Extraction Kit. Germline trimming: 5 bases from V, 4 bases from J; junction bases outside gene matches: 3. Looking up the germline V gene yields CDR1 SGHRS and CDR2 YFSETQ. CDR3 length: 13 amino acids, cysteine to phenylalanine. The entry retains the CDR3 DNA only, 39 bases that are in frame from base 1.

This receptor was identified in a man aged 50 to 59 in good health and CMV-seronegative. The chain was built from TRBV5-1 and TRBJ2-1, with TRBD1 matching 7 junction bases. The sample consisted of PBMCs. The base sequence is TGCGCCAGCAGAGGGACAGAGTACAATGAGCAGTTCTTC. This translates into CASRGTEYNEQFF.